These T cell receptor beta chains were read from a single sample in a study of blood T cell repertoires in COVID-19. The repertoire was sequenced with immunoSEQ multiplex PCR; TCRdb's copy has only in-frame clones and lacks some. Of roughly 400,000 clones in the sample, about 83% were seen once. Sequenced material: PBMCs or T cells enriched from blood (not recorded which). The source is a woman in her forties or fifties who had recovered from COVID-19. Both conserved end residues are part of each CDR3. D genes are given only for firm matches. Clone size is not always given. Where it is, it says once, few, many or a class for expanded clones.

TGTGCCAGCAGTCCCGGGGACAGGAAACCCTACGAGCAGTACTTC	CASSPGDRKPYEQYF	TRBD1	.	TRBV11-2	TRBJ2-7
TGTGCCGGGCGGACAGGGGGAATGAATTCACCCCTCCACTTT	CAGRTGGMNSPLHF	TRBD1	few	TRBV30	TRBJ1-6
TGTGCCAGCACAAGGGACAGGGCTGGCAATCAGCCCCAGCATTTT	CASTRDRAGNQPQHF	TRBD1	.	TRBV2	TRBJ1-5
TGTGCCAGTAGTATGCAGCCAGGGATCAACGTACGTAGCAATCAGCCCCAGCATTTT	CASSMQPGINVRSNQPQHF	.	.	TRBV19	TRBJ1-5
TGTGCCAGTACTAAAGGGTATCGGCGGGGGCCTAGCACAGATACGCAGTATTTT	CASTKGYRRGPSTDTQYF	.	.	TRBV19	TRBJ2-3
TGTGCCAGCAGCCACAGGCGGACAGGGAGAAGGACTGAAGCTTTCTTT	CASSHRRTGRRTEAFF	TRBD1	.	TRBV3-1/TRBV3-2	TRBJ1-1
TGTGCCAGCAGTGACAGTACTAACTATGGCTACACCTTC	CASSDSTNYGYTF	.	.	TRBV2	TRBJ1-2
TGTGCCAGCAGCTGGTATTTAGGGAGCTCCTACGAGCAGTACTTC	CASSWYLGSSYEQYF	.	.	TRBV7-2	TRBJ2-7
TGTGCCAGTACCAACACCGGGACAGGAAAGGCTTTCTTT	CASTNTGTGKAFF	TRBD1	few	TRBV19	TRBJ1-1
TGCGCCAGCAGCCCCACTGGTTCAACCTCCTACGAGCAGTACTTC	CASSPTGSTSYEQYF	.	.	TRBV5-1	TRBJ2-7
TGTGCCACTCAAGCGACGGTAGGAAACACCATATATTTT	CATQATVGNTIYF	.	.	TRBV24-1	TRBJ1-3